This TCR beta chain was captured in a study of T cell responses to AZD1222 COVID-19 vaccine. Study-wide results and limits: Reports say nearly half of spike-specific TCRs go after unmutated variant regions. Baseline seropositives among AZD1222 recipients totaled only 6 or 7.

In regard to this clone: Its antigen is currently unknown.

Only in-frame clones appear in the TCRdb table, and some are missing; sequencing was by immunoSEQ multiplex PCR. This sample has more than 60,000 clones, with roughly 91% found just once. V lost 5 bases, J lost 10 bases, and 16 bases stayed unmatched. CDR1 is LNHDA and CDR2 is SQIVND in the germline V gene (reference sequence). CDR3 length: 17 amino acids. The material was peripheral blood, obtained 28 days after the second AZD1222 dose. This chain uses TRBV19 with TRBJ1-4, with 10 bases identical to TRBD1. The clonotype comes from an adult who received the AZD1222 COVID-19 vaccine. For the CDR3, the DNA is TGTGCCAGTAGTTCATCCGGGACAGGGGTTGAATGGCGAAAACTGTTTTTT. Encoded protein: CASSSSGTGVEWRKLFF. The entire variable domain, with the rest obtained from reference TRBV19 and TRBJ1-4, is as follows: DGGITQSPKYLFRKEGQNVTLSCEQNLNHDAMYWYRQDPGQGLRLIYYSQIVNDFQKGDIAEGYSVSREKKESFPLTVTSAQKNPTAFYLCASSSSGTGVEWRKLFFGSGTQLSVL.